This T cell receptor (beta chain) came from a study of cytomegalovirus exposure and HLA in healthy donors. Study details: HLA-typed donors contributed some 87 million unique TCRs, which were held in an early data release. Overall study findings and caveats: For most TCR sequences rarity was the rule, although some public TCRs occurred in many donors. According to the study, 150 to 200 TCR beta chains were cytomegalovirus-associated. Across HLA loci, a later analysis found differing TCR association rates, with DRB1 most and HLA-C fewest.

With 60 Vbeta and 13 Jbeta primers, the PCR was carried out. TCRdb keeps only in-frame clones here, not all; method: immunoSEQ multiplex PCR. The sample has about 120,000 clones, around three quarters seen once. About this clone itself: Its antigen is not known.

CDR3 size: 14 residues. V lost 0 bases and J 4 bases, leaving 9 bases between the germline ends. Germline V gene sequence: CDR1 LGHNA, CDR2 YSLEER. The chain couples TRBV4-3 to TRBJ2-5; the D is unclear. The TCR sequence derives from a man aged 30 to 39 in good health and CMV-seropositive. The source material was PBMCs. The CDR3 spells CASSQDSLVETQYF. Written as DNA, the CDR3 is TGCGCCAGCAGCCAAGATAGCCTAGTAGAGACCCAGTACTTC.